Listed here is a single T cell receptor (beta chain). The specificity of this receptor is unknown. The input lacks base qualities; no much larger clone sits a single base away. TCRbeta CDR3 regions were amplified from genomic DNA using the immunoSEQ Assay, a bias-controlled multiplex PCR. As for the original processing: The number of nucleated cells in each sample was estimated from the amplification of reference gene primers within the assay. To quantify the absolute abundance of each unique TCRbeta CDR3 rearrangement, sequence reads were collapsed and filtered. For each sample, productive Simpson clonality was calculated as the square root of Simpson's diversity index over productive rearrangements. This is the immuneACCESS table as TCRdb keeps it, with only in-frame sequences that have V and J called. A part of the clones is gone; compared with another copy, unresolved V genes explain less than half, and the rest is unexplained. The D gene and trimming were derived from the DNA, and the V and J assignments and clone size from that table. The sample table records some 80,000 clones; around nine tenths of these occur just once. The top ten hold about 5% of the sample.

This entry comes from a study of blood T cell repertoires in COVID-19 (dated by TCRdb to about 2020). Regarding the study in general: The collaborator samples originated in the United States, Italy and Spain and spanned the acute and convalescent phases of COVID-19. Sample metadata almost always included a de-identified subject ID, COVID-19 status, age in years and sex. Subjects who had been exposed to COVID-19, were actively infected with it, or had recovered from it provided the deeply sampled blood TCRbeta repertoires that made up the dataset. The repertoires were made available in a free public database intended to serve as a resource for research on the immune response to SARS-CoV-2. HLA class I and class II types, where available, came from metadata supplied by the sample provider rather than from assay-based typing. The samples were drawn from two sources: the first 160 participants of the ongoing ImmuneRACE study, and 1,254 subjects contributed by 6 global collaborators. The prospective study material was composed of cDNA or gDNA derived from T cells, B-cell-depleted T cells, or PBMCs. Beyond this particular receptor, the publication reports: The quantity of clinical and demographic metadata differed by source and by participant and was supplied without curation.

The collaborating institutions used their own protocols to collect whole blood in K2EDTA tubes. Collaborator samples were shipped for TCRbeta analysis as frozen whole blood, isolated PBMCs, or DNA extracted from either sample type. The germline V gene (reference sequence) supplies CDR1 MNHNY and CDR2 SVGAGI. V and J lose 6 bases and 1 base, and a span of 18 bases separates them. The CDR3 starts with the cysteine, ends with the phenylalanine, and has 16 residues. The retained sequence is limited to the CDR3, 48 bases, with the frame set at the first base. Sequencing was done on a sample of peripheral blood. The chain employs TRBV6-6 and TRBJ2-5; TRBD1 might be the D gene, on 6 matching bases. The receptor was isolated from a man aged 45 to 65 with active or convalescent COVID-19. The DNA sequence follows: TGTGCCAGCAGCCCACAGAGGGGGACCACCCAAGAGACCCAGTACTTC. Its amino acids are CASSPQRGTTQETQYF.